This is a list of T cell receptor beta chains from one sample in a study of T cells in localized non-small cell lung cancer. Produced via immunoSEQ multiplex PCR; TCRdb's table is partial and in-frame only. The table has roughly 2,400 clones, about 30% seen once; the top ten hold around 16%. The sample here was lung tumor tissue, taken before any cancer treatment. Receptors originate from a male donor at least 60 years old with stage III squamous cell lung carcinoma. Both conserved end residues are part of each CDR3. D genes are given only for firm matches. The size entry is marked missing in some rows and otherwise reads once, few, many or a size class.

J | size | D | V | DNA | CDR3
TRBJ2-5 | NA | TRBD2 | TRBV15 | TGTGCCACCAGCAGAGTGGGGGGAGGCGGGAGAGAAGAGACCCAGTACTTC | CATSRVGGGGREETQYF
TRBJ1-2 | large | NA | TRBV19 | TGTGCCAGTAGTATAAGGTCTGGCTACACCTTC | CASSIRSGYTF
TRBJ2-1 | NA | NA | TRBV11-3 | TGTGCCAGCAGCTTGTTGATGGATTACAATGAGCAGTTCTTC | CASSLLMDYNEQFF
TRBJ1-2 | NA | TRBD1 | TRBV11-3 | TGTGCCAGCAGCTTGATGACAGGGATGGGCCAAGGCTACACCTTC | CASSLMTGMGQGYTF
TRBJ2-1 | NA | NA | TRBV11-3 | TGTGCCAGCAGCTTGAGTTTGGACAGCTCCTACAATGAGCAGTTCTTC | CASSLSLDSSYNEQFF
TRBJ2-2 | large | NA | TRBV19 | TGTGCCAGTCGGACGGAGCCAGCGAACACCGGGGAGCTGTTTTTT | CASRTEPANTGELFF
TRBJ2-5 | few | TRBD1 | TRBV11-3 | TGTGCCAGCAGCTCAGGATTGGGACAGGGATTACAAGAGACCCAGTACTTC | CASSSGLGQGLQETQYF
TRBJ1-3 | NA | NA | TRBV6-8 | TGTGCCAGCAGTTACGGTCGGTGGGGCTCTGGAAACACCATATATTTT | CASSYGRWGSGNTIYF
TRBJ1-4 | NA | NA | TRBV11-3 | TGTGCCAGCAGCTTCGACCCCCTCGCAGGCACAAAACTGTTTTTT | CASSFDPLAGTKLFF
TRBJ2-1 | NA | NA | TRBV9 | TGTGCCAGCAGCGTACGTGGCAGGGAGTTCGACAATGAGCAGTTCTTC | CASSVRGREFDNEQFF
TRBJ1-1 | hyperexpanded | NA | TRBV11-3 | TGTGCCAGCAGCTTGCAGGACAGACTTTCCGTTGAAGCTTTCTTT | CASSLQDRLSVEAFF
TRBJ2-7 | few | TRBD1 | TRBV6-8 | TGTGCCAGCAGTAACCGGGACAGAGGGTCCTACGAGCAGTACTTC | CASSNRDRGSYEQYF
TRBJ2-7 | few | TRBD1 | TRBV18 | TGTGCCAGCTCACCGGCCGGGACAGGAACCTACGAGCAGTACTTC | CASSPAGTGTYEQYF
TRBJ1-4 | few | TRBD1 | TRBV11-3 | TGTGCCAGCAGCCCACGACAGGGTTATGAAAAACTGTTTTTT | CASSPRQGYEKLFF
TRBJ2-2 | few | TRBD2 | TRBV7-6 | TGTGCCAGCATCAGAGCGGGAGGGTCCGGGGAGCTGTTTTTT | CASIRAGGSGELFF
TRBJ2-7 | NA | NA | TRBV29-1 | TGCAGCGTTGAAGTCCGAGGTCAGGGAACCTACGAGCAGTACTTC | CSVEVRGQGTYEQYF
TRBJ1-1 | NA | NA | TRBV6-8 | TGTGCCAGCAGCCCGACCCTGGGGTCAGGGGTGAGGACTGAAGCTTTCTTT | CASSPTLGSGVRTEAFF
TRBJ1-2 | once | NA | TRBV30 | TGTGCCTGGAATAGCGCTGGGGGCTACACCTTC | CAWNSAGGYTF
TRBJ2-3 | few | NA | TRBV6-8 | TGTGCCAGCAGTTTATCCCGAGGAACAGATACGCAGTATTTT | CASSLSRGTDTQYF
TRBJ2-6 | NA | NA | TRBV15 | TGTGCCACCAGCAGAGAGGATTCCCGGGGTGTCGGGGCCAACGTCCTGACTTTC | CATSREDSRGVGANVLTF
TRBJ1-3 | few | TRBD1 | TRBV4-1 | TGCGCCAGCAGCCAGAGGACAGGGGATGCCATATATTTT | CASSQRTGDAIYF
TRBJ1-2 | NA | NA | TRBV11-3 | TGTGCCAGCAGCTTAGATCCGGGGCAAGGTTATGGCTACACCTTC | CASSLDPGQGYGYTF
TRBJ2-7 | few | TRBD2 | TRBV30 | TGTGCCTGGAGTGTATTCGGGAGGAAGAACGAGCAGTACTTC | CAWSVFGRKNEQYF
TRBJ2-3 | few | NA | TRBV28 | TGTGCCAGCAGACCCTCGGCAGATACGCAGTATTTT | CASRPSADTQYF